The TCR beta chain under discussion was sequenced for a study of blood T cell repertoires in COVID-19. Study background: The United States, Italy and Spain provided the acute and convalescent COVID-19 samples. T cells, B-cell-depleted T cells, or PBMCs provided the cDNA or gDNA that served as material.

Method: immunoSEQ multiplex PCR; TCRdb's copy keeps in-frame clones and lacks some. The table lists hundreds of thousands of clones, about 87% of them singletons, with approximately 1.9% in the top ten. Germline CDR1 is MDHEN and CDR2 is SYDVKM. V lost 3 bases to trimming and J lost 0 bases, with 6 bases between them. The CDR3 is made up of 14 amino acids. Participants were placed into cohorts based on the clinical history they reported. What was sequenced was PBMCs or T cells enriched from blood (not recorded which). The chain employs TRBV28 and TRBJ1-5; D gene ambiguous. The TCR sequence derives from a man aged 35 to 55 in a cohort exposed to, infected with or recovered from COVID-19 (not recorded which). The CDR3 is CASSLANSNQPQHF. CDR3 DNA sequence: TGTGCCAGCAGTTTGGCCAATAGCAATCAGCCCCAGCATTTT. Combining the CDR3 with reference TRBV28 and TRBJ1-5 gives the whole variable domain DVKVTQSSRYLVKRTGEKVFLECVQDMDHENMFWYRQDPGLGLRLIYFSYDVKMKEKGDIPEGYSVSREKKERFSLILESASTNQTSMYLCASSLANSNQPQHFGDGTRLSIL.